This section outlines one T cell receptor (beta chain) sequence together with its context. The antigen this receptor binds is unknown. No base-level quality is on record; no much larger clone is a single base apart. Patients with autoimmune disease history or receiving systemic immunosuppression were excluded from the trial. Peripheral blood for TCR sequencing was collected from all dose cohorts at baseline, on cycle 4 day 1, and on cycle 7 day 1. The samples were drawn from a first-in-human, open-label, multicenter phase I dose-escalation trial of ivuxolimab. Adults with locally advanced or metastatic melanoma, renal cell, hepatocellular, or head and neck squamous cell carcinoma were enrolled in the trial. Before TCR sequencing, CD4+ T cells and CD8+ T cells from peripheral blood were sorted into separate populations. This record comes from a study of OX40 agonist ivuxolimab in advanced cancers. For context, the study as a whole: Ivuxolimab was a fully human IgG2 agonistic monoclonal antibody targeting the costimulatory receptor OX40 (CD134). Intravenous ivuxolimab was administered to patients every 2 weeks at six dose levels: 0.01, 0.1, 0.3, 1.5, 3 and 10 mg/kg. Of the roughly 52 patients in dose escalation, around 20 had hepatocellular carcinoma, some 15 had melanoma, 9 had renal cell carcinoma and 9 had head and neck cancer. A male proportion of 82.7% and a mean age of 60 years, ranging from 23 to 79, were recorded for the dose-escalation cohort. Patients were allowed to have had prior anti-PD-1, anti-PD-L1 or anti-CTLA-4 therapy, and roughly two fifths of the dose-escalation patients had been treated with checkpoint inhibitors. Three dose-escalation patients achieved partial responses, one with hepatocellular carcinoma and two with cutaneous melanoma. Peripheral TCRbeta sequencing was intended to test whether TCR sequence diversity was altered and clonal T-cell expansion was caused by ivuxolimab. The monotherapy dose-escalation portion (N of about 52 patients) of the phase I ivuxolimab trial is reported in the paper.

For sequencing of the TCRbeta CDR3 region, genomic DNA was extracted from the sorted cells. The immunoSEQ Assay was used to sequence the TCRbeta CDR3 regions. TCRdb re-hosts the immuneACCESS table, in-frame sequences only. Its copies lack some clones; in the studies checked, an unresolved V gene accounts for under half of them, and the cause for the rest is not known. This sample comprises over 30,000 clones, over 60% of them detected only once. The ten largest clones represent roughly a fifth of the sample. The investigation overall reported the following: After ivuxolimab, CD8+ T cells had more expanded clones than CD4+ T cells on average. Antigen specificity was not determined for the clonally expanded peripheral T cells. Partial responders in the 0.1-3.0 mg/kg groups had among the lowest normalized peripheral clonal expansion, especially among CD8+ T cells. Low levels of normalized T-cell clonal expansion were also shown by some nonresponding patients. Clonal expansion of both CD4+ and CD8+ blood T cells was observed from baseline to week 6 at doses 0.1 to 3.0 mg/kg.

The CDR3 numbers 16 residues from cysteine through phenylalanine. Here the CDR3 DNA is all that survives: 48 bases in frame from base 1. V is trimmed back by 5 bases and J by 2 bases, and the junction contains 3 bases that no gene match accounts for. CDR1 and CDR2 (SGHNT, YENEEA) derive from the germline V gene. The V gene is TRBV11-3 and the J gene is TRBJ2-5; TRBD2 agrees with 15 junctional bases. This clonotype was obtained from an adult with an advanced solid tumor such as melanoma, head and neck, liver or kidney cancer. The sequencing used CD4+ or CD8+ T cells sorted from blood, collected in a trial of the OX40 agonist ivuxolimab. The DNA sequence follows: TGTGCCAGCAGCAAGGGGACTAGCGGGGGGCAAGAGACCCAGTACTTC. This translates into CASSKGTSGGQETQYF. Outside the CDR3, residues come from the reference TRBV11-3 and TRBJ2-5 proteins, so the full variable domain is: EAGVVQSPRYKIIEKKQPVAFWCNPISGHNTLYWYLQNLGQGPELLIRYENEEAVDDSQLPKDRFSAERLKGVDSTLKIQPAELGDSAVYLCASSKGTSGGQETQYFGPGTRLLVL.